Shown below are 8 T cell receptor beta chains from a single sample sequenced in a study of shared T cell receptors in the human thymus. Produced via immunoSEQ multiplex PCR; TCRdb's table is partial and in-frame only. The sample contains more than 550,000 clones, about 87% of which appear only once. This sample also appeared in a second study, on human thymus T cells.

Specimen: thymocytes. Receptors were obtained from a boy under two years old with a congenital heart defect.

The chain uses TRBV6-5 and TRBJ2-2; the D is unclear. V shed 5 bases and J shed 1 base, with 5 bases lying between them. This CDR3 has 13 amino acids. Germline-derived CDR1 and CDR2 are MNHEY and SVGAGI. CDR3 region: CASSTGNTGELFF. In DNA, the CDR3 is TGTGCCAGCAGTACCGGGAACACCGGGGAGCTGTTTTTT.

The chain links TRBV30 to TRBJ1-5, with 7 nucleotides matching TRBD1. The CDR3 runs to 17 residues. CDR1 is GTSNPN, CDR2 SVGIG, per germline (reference sequence). Trimming cost V 2 bases and J 5 bases; bases outside gene matches: 15. In DNA form, the CDR3 reads TGTGCCTGGAGTTGGCCCCGACAGGGCTGGGTCGATCAGCCCCAGCATTTT. Protein: CAWSWPRQGWVDQPQHF. The whole variable domain, filled in from reference TRBV30 and TRBJ1-5, reads SQTIHQWPATLVQPVGSPLSLECTVEGTSNPNLYWYRQAAGRGLQLLFYSVGIGQISSEVPQNLSASRPQDRQFILSSKKLLLSDSGFYLCAWSWPRQGWVDQPQHFGDGTRLSIL.

The chain couples TRBV12-5 to TRBJ2-7; 10 nucleotides agree with TRBD2. CDR3 length equals 17 residues. CDR1 is LGHNT and CDR2 is FRNRAP in the germline V gene. V was clipped by 1 base and J by 2 bases; unmatched bases: 8. The CDR3 region has the DNA TGTGCTAGTGGTTTGGGTTTGGGGACTAGCGATACCTACGAGCAGTACTTC. It specifies CASGLGLGTSDTYEQYF.

Only one count was recorded for this clone. The J gene is TRBJ1-4, the V gene TRBV10-3; D uncertain. The length of the CDR3 is 15 residues. The ends were cut back, 8 bases at V and 2 bases at J, with 15 bases in the middle. Germline CDR1 ENHRY, CDR2 SYGVKD. The CDR3: CAISNDRVTNEKLFF. CDR3 coding DNA: TGTGCCATCTCTAACGACCGGGTGACTAATGAAAAACTGTTTTTT.

The count of this clone is one. The chain uses TRBV9 and TRBJ2-1; 9 bases map to TRBD1. V shed 0 bases, J shed 8 bases, and the junction held 6 bases outside the gene matches. This CDR3 spans 15 amino acids. The V gene's germline CDR1 is SGDLS and CDR2 YYNGEE. The CDR3 reads CASSVEGQGQYEQFF. The CDR3 nucleotides are TGTGCCAGCAGCGTAGAGGGACAGGGCCAGTATGAGCAGTTCTTC.

This clone was seen more than once but under ten times. The CDR3 nucleotides read TGTGCCAGCAGGAGACAGGTCGGGAACACCGGGGAGCTGTTTTTT. Protein product: CASRRQVGNTGELFF. The V call is TRBV27, the J call TRBJ2-2; maybe TRBD1 (6 bases). Germline loops: CDR1 MNHEY, CDR2 SMNVEV (reference sequence). The ends were cut back, 6 bases at V and 1 base at J, with 12 bases in the middle. The CDR3 is made up of 15 amino acids.

The chain joins TRBV9 to TRBJ2-1; 9 nucleotides line up with TRBD2. V lost 3 bases to trimming and J lost 0 bases; unmatched junction nucleotides: 10. The CDR3 covers 18 residues. The germline gives CDR1 SGDLS, CDR2 YYNGEE. The CDR3 loop reads CASSDNCSGSCSYNEQFF. CDR3 coding DNA: TGTGCCAGCAGCGACAATTGTAGCGGGAGCTGCTCCTACAATGAGCAGTTCTTC.

This clone came up once. V usage is TRBV9 and J usage is TRBJ2-5; TRBD1 is a possible D gene (6 bases). V lost 9 bases, J lost 4 bases, and 16 bases lay in between. This CDR3 has 13 amino acids. The germline CDR1 and CDR2 sequences are SGDLS and YYNGEE. CDR3 in DNA: TGTGCCAACTATCCGGGACACCGAGAGACCCAGTACTTC. Translated, it gives CANYPGHRETQYF.